The entry below describes one T cell receptor (beta chain). Its antigen is undetermined. Per the germline V gene, CDR1 is MNHEY and CDR2 is SMNVEV (reference sequence). Trimming stripped 6 bases from V and 13 bases from J, with 22 bases between. The CDR3 is made up of 14 amino acids. This entry is derived from a study of blood T cells in healthy people across ages. Broader study findings: Across the age range, TCR beta diversity per million T cells fell in a roughly linear way. Donor CMV infection status was unknown, possibly confounding age-related changes in expanded clonotypes. Without sorted subsets, naive and antigen-experienced compartments could not be conclusively compared.

Sample-barcoded 5' priming and a J-beta primer mix drove a second PCR of roughly 7 to 11 cycles. The authors tagged each cDNA molecule using a template-switch adaptor with 12 random nucleotides. TCRdb called the 5' RACE reads again in MiXCR, with one record for every CDR3 protein. This sample yields about 1 million distinct CDR3 sequences, of which under 55% are seen a single time; under 20% belongs to the top ten. The specimen was blood. The receptor was isolated from a woman in her sixties in good health. The chain carries TRBV27 and TRBJ2-1; no clear D. The CDR3, as DNA: TGTGCCAGCAGCAGTCACAGAAACCAAGAGACCCAGTTCTTC. Its protein product is CASSSHRNQETQFF.